The 30 T cell receptor beta chains reported below all come from one sample, sequenced in a study of T cell responses to AZD1222 COVID-19 vaccine. The data were produced by immunoSEQ multiplex PCR, yet TCRdb's version contains in-frame clones alone and is incomplete. The profile shows 130,000 to 150,000 clones, about 91% of them singletons. Specimen: peripheral blood, collected on day 0 of MenACWY control vaccination. Source of these receptors: an adult in good health.

The chain has TRBV6-1 and TRBJ2-2; possible D gene TRBD2, 5 bases. This CDR3 spans 17 amino acids. Germline assignment: CDR1 MNHNS and CDR2 SASEGT. Trimming left V 4 bases short and J 0 bases short, with 15 bases between. The CDR3 sequence: CASSGTVEVANTGELFF. As DNA, the CDR3 is TGTGCCAGCAGTGGAACTGTGGAGGTCGCGAACACCGGGGAGCTGTTTTTT.

The chain joins TRBV27 to TRBJ2-3; D possibly corresponds to TRBD2 (5 bases). The germline V and J ends were trimmed by 2 bases and 0 bases, with 9 bases remaining between them. The CDR3 extends over 15 amino acids. Germline CDR1 and CDR2: MNHEY and SMNVEV (reference sequence). The CDR3 loop is CASSLGEHSTDTQYF. CDR3 sequence (DNA): TGTGCCAGCAGTTTAGGGGAGCATAGCACAGATACGCAGTATTTT.

The gene calls are TRBV6-2 or TRBV6-3 and TRBJ1-2; tentative D call: TRBD1 (5 bases). V was shortened by 6 bases and J by 3 bases, with 11 bases between the two germline ends. This CDR3 region has 13 residues. The germline CDR1 and CDR2 sequences are MNHEY and SVGEGT. Here the CDR3 reads CASSQQEHYGYTF. Here the CDR3 DNA reads TGTGCCAGCAGCCAACAGGAACACTATGGCTACACCTTC.

The rearrangement links TRBV7-2 to TRBJ2-7, with D maybe TRBD2 (6 bases). Trimming took 0 bases from V and 6 from J, leaving 9 bases between them. CDR3 length equals 13 residues. In germline, CDR1 is SGHTA, CDR2 FQGNSA. The CDR3 DNA sequence: TGTGCCAGCAGCTTAGCGTCCGGGAGCGAGCAGTACTTC. This codes for CASSLASGSEQYF.

This clone came up a few times. The V gene is TRBV5-1, the J gene TRBJ2-4; D tentatively reads TRBD1 or TRBD2 (5 bases each). The CDR3 covers 13 residues. V shed 1 base and J shed 5 bases, with 7 bases lying between them. CDR1 is SGHRS, CDR2 YFSETQ, per germline. In DNA form, the CDR3 reads TGCGCCAGCAGCTTGATGGGGGAAAACATTCAGTACTTC. This codes for CASSLMGENIQYF.

The rearrangement uses TRBV5-1 and TRBJ2-3; 11 nucleotides line up with TRBD1. The junction had 4 bases not matched to a gene; V was cut back by 1 base and J by 3 bases. There are 16 residues in the CDR3. From germline, CDR1 is SGHRS and CDR2 YFSETQ. The CDR3 loop reads CASSLMGQGGTDTQYF. Here the CDR3 DNA reads TGCGCCAGCAGCTTGATGGGACAGGGGGGTACAGATACGCAGTATTTT.

The chain uses TRBV13 and TRBJ1-2, with 7 bases matching TRBD1. Germline V gene sequence: CDR1 PRHDT, CDR2 FYEKMQ (reference sequence). Germline trimming cut 0 bases from V and 8 bases from J; bases unmatched to any gene: 6. This CDR3 has 14 amino acids. CDR3 in amino acids: CASSLGKGADGYTF. The DNA of the CDR3 is TGTGCCAGCAGCTTAGGGAAGGGGGCGGACGGCTACACCTTC.

The CDR3 region is CASSVAQQAPGGQFF. The CDR3 DNA follows: TGTGCCAGCAGCGTAGCCCAGCAGGCCCCTGGTGGGCAGTTCTTC. The chain combines TRBV9 with TRBJ2-1; no definite D call. The V gene lost 0 bases and the J gene lost 12 bases, with 19 bases spanning the gap. Per the germline V gene, CDR1 is SGDLS and CDR2 is YYNGEE. CDR3 size: 15 residues.

This clone was counted between two and nine times. The J gene is TRBJ2-7, the V gene TRBV18; D uncertain. Between the trimmed V and J ends, which lost 4 bases and 5 bases, there was a span of 12 bases. The CDR3 sequence is 13 residues long. Germline V lookup: CDR1 KGHSH, CDR2 LQKENI. DNA of the CDR3: TGTGCCAGCTCACAGACCGTCAACGACGAGCAGTACTTC. Translation gives CASSQTVNDEQYF.

The J gene is TRBJ1-2, the V gene TRBV18; D remains unclear. Germline V lookup: CDR1 KGHSH, CDR2 LQKENI. This CDR3 is built from 16 residues. The V and J ends lost 2 bases and 1 base respectively, with 14 bases between them. DNA for the CDR3: TGTGCCAGCTCACCATCCCCCCAAGGGATTAACTATGGCTACACCTTC. Translating it yields CASSPSPQGINYGYTF.

In nucleotides, the CDR3 is TGTGCCAGCAGTCCTCGTGCGGGAAGGACTGAAGCTTTCTTT. Its protein is CASSPRAGRTEAFF. This chain joins TRBV7-2 and TRBJ1-1; the D is unclear. The CDR3 has 14 residues. Germline V gene data show CDR1 as SGHTA and CDR2 as FQGNSA. V lost 6 bases, J lost 5 bases, and 16 bases lay in between.

V gene TRBV7-2 combines with J gene TRBJ2-7, with D unclear. Trimming pared 1 base from V and 0 bases from J, leaving 7 bases between. The germline V gene encodes CDR1 SGHTA and CDR2 FQGNSA. The CDR3 loop spans 14 amino acids. The CDR3 reads CASSLEPRSYEQYF. Here the CDR3 DNA reads TGTGCCAGCAGCTTAGAACCGCGCTCCTACGAGCAGTACTTC.

This chain uses TRBV5-5 with TRBJ2-3; D call uncertain. The CDR3 runs 15 residues. Trimming removed 0 bases from V and 6 bases from J, with 14 bases in between. CDR1 and CDR2 (germline): SGHKS, YYEKEE (reference sequence). As DNA, the CDR3 is TGTGCCAGCAGCTTGGGTTCCCCGAGAGTGGATACGCAGTATTTT. Its translation: CASSLGSPRVDTQYF.

The chain has TRBV6-1 and TRBJ1-2; 8 bases map to TRBD1. Unmatched junction bases numbered 4, after V lost 2 bases and J lost 8 bases. The CDR3 contains 13 residues. CDR1 and CDR2 (germline): MNHNS, SASEGT. In DNA, the CDR3 is TGTGCCAGCAGTGAAACTACAGGGGGAGGCTACACCTTC. Amino acid sequence: CASSETTGGGYTF.

The rearrangement uses TRBV4-2 and TRBJ1-6, with 8 bases aligning to TRBD1. The CDR3 is 16 amino acids. CDR1 LGHNA and CDR2 YNFKEQ come from the germline V gene. The J segment lost 2 bases and the V segment lost 6 bases, leaving 6 bases of the junction unmatched. The CDR3 spells CASRPDRAAYNSPLHF. CDR3 DNA sequence: TGTGCCAGCAGGCCGGACAGGGCGGCCTATAATTCACCCCTCCACTTT.

This chain joins TRBV2 and TRBJ1-1; TRBD1 matches 9 bases. Germline V gives CDR1 SNHLY, CDR2 FYNNEI. The CDR3 is made up of 14 amino acids. With 7 bases clipped from V and 3 bases from J, the junction kept 6 bases outside the gene matches. DNA for the CDR3: TGTGCCAGCAAGATGACAGGGGGGGACACTGAAGCTTTCTTT. It codes for CASKMTGGDTEAFF.

This chain links TRBV20-1 with TRBJ1-1; D perhaps matches TRBD1 (6 bases). Germline CDR1 DFQATT, CDR2 SNEGSKA (reference sequence). The ends were cut back, 5 bases at V and 5 bases at J, with 9 bases in the middle. The CDR3 loop spans 11 amino acids. CDR3 region: CSAYRVTEAFF. The CDR3 DNA follows: TGCAGTGCTTACAGGGTTACTGAAGCTTTCTTT.

The V call is TRBV9, the J call TRBJ2-1; 8 bases line up with TRBD1. This CDR3 region has 15 residues. Germline CDR1 and CDR2: SGDLS and YYNGEE. The junction had 4 bases not matched to a gene; V was cut back by 3 bases and J by 2 bases. The CDR3 DNA reads as TGTGCCAGCAGCGCGACAGGGGATCCCTACAATGAGCAGTTCTTC. It codes for CASSATGDPYNEQFF.

V and J are TRBV19 and TRBJ1-5; D is ambiguous. Germline V gene data show CDR1 as LNHDA and CDR2 as SQIVND (reference sequence). The CDR3 sequence is 17 residues long. Between the trimmed V and J ends, which lost 3 bases and 2 bases, there was a span of 17 bases. CDR3 coding DNA: TGTGCCAGTAGTATGACCCACAGTATAACGGGCAATCAGCCCCAGCATTTT. It specifies CASSMTHSITGNQPQHF.

The V call is TRBV30, the J call TRBJ1-2; 8 bases are a match to TRBD1. Unmatched junction bases numbered 20, after V lost 0 bases and J lost 5 bases. Germline CDR1 reads GTSNPN; CDR2 reads SVGIG (reference sequence). This CDR3 spans 19 amino acids. CDR3 loop: CAWSVPTRQGRTKGYGYTF. CDR3 in DNA: TGTGCCTGGAGTGTCCCAACCCGACAGGGGCGGACGAAAGGTTATGGCTACACCTTC.

The CDR3 DNA follows: TGTGCCAGCAGCTTAGAAGCGGGGGGCGGCTATGAGCAGTTCTTC. Amino acids: CASSLEAGGGYEQFF. V gene TRBV11-2 combines with J gene TRBJ2-1, with TRBD2 identical over 9 bases. The CDR3 totals 15 residues. V lost 0 bases and J lost 8; bases outside the gene matches: 5. The germline gives CDR1 SGHAT, CDR2 FQNNGV.

The chain links TRBV28 to TRBJ2-1; 11 bases are shared with TRBD2. The germline V gene encodes CDR1 MDHEN and CDR2 SYDVKM. Trimming took 5 bases from V and 12 from J; bases not matched to a gene: 18. The CDR3 consists of 17 residues. CDR3 loop: CASSPNLGLAGSVGQFF. The CDR3 DNA reads as TGTGCCAGCAGTCCCAACCTCGGACTAGCGGGTTCGGTGGGGCAGTTCTTC.

V gene TRBV2 combines with J gene TRBJ1-2; 7 bases are a match to TRBD1. Per germline, CDR1 SNHLY and CDR2 FYNNEI. The CDR3 consists of 14 residues. J lost 4 bases, V lost 6 bases, and 8 bases had no gene match. The CDR3 protein is CASRRDRNIYGYTF. In nucleotides, the CDR3 is TGTGCCAGCAGAAGGGACAGAAATATCTATGGCTACACCTTC.

The rearrangement links TRBV30 to TRBJ1-2, with a possible D match to TRBD1 (5 bases). The germline gives CDR1 GTSNPN, CDR2 SVGIG (reference sequence). The CDR3 consists of 12 residues. V lost 3 bases to trimming and J lost 4 bases, with 9 bases between them. The CDR3 nucleotides read TGTGCCTGGAGCCTGGGGCCCTATGGCTACACCTTC. Amino acid sequence: CAWSLGPYGYTF. The full variable domain, completed using reference TRBV30 and TRBJ1-2, is SQTIHQWPATLVQPVGSPLSLECTVEGTSNPNLYWYRQAAGRGLQLLFYSVGIGQISSEVPQNLSASRPQDRQFILSSKKLLLSDSGFYLCAWSLGPYGYTFGSGTRLTVV.

The CDR3 sequence is CASSPGVGGFSDTQYF. The CDR3 nucleotides are TGTGCCAGCAGCCCTGGAGTGGGGGGGTTCTCAGATACGCAGTATTTT. The gene calls are TRBV7-8 and TRBJ2-3, with 7 nucleotides matching TRBD2. Germline trimming cut 5 bases from V and 4 bases from J; bases unmatched to any gene: 12. The CDR3 is 16 residues long. The germline V gene encodes CDR1 SGHVS and CDR2 FQNEAQ.

In nucleotides, the CDR3 is TGTGCCAGCAGCCTACAGGGAACTAATGAAAAACTGTTTTTT. This gives the protein CASSLQGTNEKLFF. The chain is built from TRBV3-1 (or the pseudogene TRBV3-2) and TRBJ1-4, with D possibly being TRBD1 (6 bases). The CDR3 has 14 amino acids. The V end lost 4 bases, the J end lost 1 base, and 7 bases lay between the germline ends. CDR1 LGHDT and CDR2 YNNKEL come from the germline V gene (reference sequence).

The genes are TRBV30 and TRBJ1-4; TRBD1 aligns across 8 bases. V lost 7 bases and J lost 3; bases outside the gene matches: 4. The CDR3 runs to 13 residues. The V gene's germline CDR1 is GTSNPN and CDR2 SVGIG (reference sequence). The CDR3 protein is CASQGGPNEKLFF. CDR3 bases: TGTGCCTCACAGGGGGGGCCTAATGAAAAACTGTTTTTT.

The chain employs TRBV6-4 and TRBJ1-1; 9 bases match TRBD1. V lost 6 bases to trimming and J lost 3 bases; unmatched junction nucleotides: 2. Germline V gives CDR1 MRHNA, CDR2 SNTAGT. CDR3 length: 13 amino acids. The CDR3, as DNA: TGTGCCAGCAGGGGACAGGGTGACACTGAAGCTTTCTTT. Residues: CASRGQGDTEAFF.

The chain carries TRBV10-1 and TRBJ2-3, with 11 bases identical to TRBD2. The CDR3 contains 18 residues. The trim removed 0 bases at V and 7 bases at J, leaving 12 bases unmatched. The germline V gene encodes CDR1 WNHNN and CDR2 SYGVQD (reference sequence). CDR3 residues: CASSESAGSGGGGNTQYF. In DNA form, the CDR3 reads TGCGCCAGCAGTGAGTCGGCAGGTAGCGGGGGGGGAGGGAATACGCAGTATTTT.

The chain uses TRBV18 and TRBJ2-1; 9 bases line up with TRBD2. The V and J ends lost 0 bases and 6 bases, in that order; junction bases with no gene match: 6. This CDR3 contains 16 residues. CDR1 is KGHSH and CDR2 is LQKENI in the germline V gene. CDR3 region: CASSPPESGRTNEQFF. The DNA for the CDR3 is TGTGCCAGCTCACCACCTGAGAGCGGGAGGACCAATGAGCAGTTCTTC.